This T cell receptor (beta chain) was observed in a study of radiotherapy plus CTLA-4 blockade in lung cancer. The repertoire was sequenced with immunoSEQ multiplex PCR; TCRdb's copy has only in-frame clones and lacks some. Of approximately 33,000 clones listed, around 80% were seen once; the top ten hold around 7.5%. Germline loops: CDR1 MGHRA, CDR2 YSYEKL. This CDR3 contains 14 residues. V was shortened by 1 base and J by 2 bases, with 9 bases between the two germline ends. This clone was detected a few times. Sample: peripheral blood, taken from a patient treated with radiotherapy plus ipilimumab. The source is a human donor with non-small cell lung cancer who had stable disease on radiotherapy plus ipilimumab. The chain has TRBV4-1 and TRBJ2-7, with D unresolved. In DNA form, the CDR3 reads TGCGCCAGCAGCCAAGGGCAGGCCGCCTACGAGCAGTACTTC. This codes for CASSQGQAAYEQYF.